This TCR beta chain was captured by sequencing in a study of spatial heterogeneity in lung cancer (dated by TCRdb to between 2019 and 2020). As for the study more broadly: More beta-chain than alpha-chain transcripts were consistently detected, likely reflecting higher beta-chain transcript abundance. Nonsynonymous mutation counts, determined by whole-exome sequencing of tumor tissue, were related to features of the TCR repertoire. In tumor regions, TCR transcript counts showed a strong correlation with a T cell transcriptional module score derived from matched bulk RNA-seq. In the raw uncorrected reads, each unique combination of TCR and UMI appeared more than ten times on average. The study quantitatively compared TCR alpha and beta repertoires across multiple tumor regions, matched nontumor lung and blood in non-small cell lung cancer. Both alpha and beta chains were TCR-sequenced in 220 or so tumor regions, roughly 70 matched nontumor lung samples and over 55 PBMC samples obtained at surgery.

The germline V gene (reference sequence) provides CDR1 SEHNR and CDR2 FQNEAQ. The junction shows trimming of 3 bases on V and 3 bases on J, plus 16 bases between the germline ends. The CDR3 spans 16 residues, from the cysteine through the phenylalanine. Here the CDR3 DNA is all that survives: 48 bases in frame from base 1. As a fraction of the sample, this clonotype is medium-sized (0.01 to 0.1%). Its antigen remains unidentified. There are no base qualities to consult, and no much larger clone falls within one base. Library preparation employed 5' RACE. TCRdb records NextSeq 500 as the sequencer. In the TCR library protocol, a unique molecular identifier was attached to each TCR cDNA molecule so that PCR and sequencing errors could be corrected. The paper's data handling went like this. Decombinator tools were used for TCR identification, UMI-based error correction and CDR3 extraction. Expanded TCRs were defined as those above a frequency of 2 per 1,000, corresponding to the top 1% of the tumor frequency distribution. Expanded tumor TCRs were classed as regional if statistically deemed absent (corrected P<0.05) from at least one tumor region, otherwise ubiquitous. Renyi diversity was computed with the R vegan package after each repertoire had been subsampled 100 times to 5,000 TCRs. CDR3 similarity networks were built from amino acid triplet string-kernel similarity, with CDR3s being connected when pairwise similarity was above 0.82. Starting from the raw public reads, TCRdb applied fastp trimming at Q25, assembled clones with MiXCR and retained in-frame beta chains. Records with the same CDR3 protein are collapsed into one entry carrying the most frequent genes and DNA. TCRdb, rather than the study authors, made the V and J calls. The sample data list about 5,100 distinct CDR3 sequences, and 7.8% of these were observed just once. Jointly, the top ten make up 15% to 20% of the sample.

The time point label, read with the paper, signifies: sample taken at primary tumor resection. Donors were some 67 patients with early-stage, untreated non-small cell lung cancer from the lung TRACERx cohort. For TCR sequencing, whole RNA was extracted from tumor and nontumor lung tissue, or from cryopreserved PBMC samples, and no cell sorting was done. Patients were selected for TCR sequencing only if sufficient RNA was available from at least two tumor regions. Tumor and adjacent nontumor lung specimens were reviewed by a lung pathologist before selection. The investigation overall reported the following: Additional single-cell paired TCR alpha and beta sequencing was considered necessary to confirm, at a functional level, the hypothesis that regional TCRs recognize regional mutations. Estimated TCR-seq coverage of tumor T cells was only approximately 7.4% for alpha chains and 12% to 15% for beta chains. Counts of ubiquitous and regional expanded TCRs were found to correlate with counts of ubiquitous and regional nonsynonymous mutations, respectively. A correlation was observed between the number of expanded intratumoral alpha and beta TCRs and the tumor nonsynonymous mutation count.

This material consisted of lung tumor tissue, taken at surgery. This TCR was sampled from a female donor with early-stage non-small cell lung cancer. The rearranged segments are TRBV7-9 and TRBJ2-3; TRBD2 is perhaps the D gene, given 6 matching bases. The CDR3 in this case is CASSFMAGRGTDTQYF. The DNA is as follows: TGTGCCAGCAGCTTCATGGCCGGGCGGGGTACAGATACGCAGTATTTT.